What follows are 28 T cell receptor beta chains derived from one specimen sequenced in a study of blood T cells in healthy people across ages. Combining a sample-barcoded 5' primer with a J-beta primer mix, a second PCR ran for about 6 to 11 cycles. TCRdb re-analysed the 5' RACE reads in MiXCR, keeping a single row per CDR3 protein. The sample includes 550,000 to 700,000 distinct CDR3 sequences, 27% of them seen just once. Sequencing used blood. The receptors derive from a woman between 65 and 79 years old in good health.

This clonotype was seen a handful of times. The chain employs TRBV15 and TRBJ2-1; 7 bases match TRBD1. V was clipped by 2 bases and J by 9 bases; unmatched bases: 10. This CDR3 is 15 amino acids long. The V gene's germline CDR1 is LNHNV and CDR2 YYDKDF (reference sequence). CDR3 sequence: CATSRLGQEGSEQFF. For the CDR3, the DNA is TGTGCCACCAGCAGACTCGGACAGGAAGGCAGTGAGCAGTTCTTC.

The genes are TRBV7-2 and TRBJ2-1, with 7 bases aligning to TRBD2. Germline lookup yields CDR1 SGHTA and CDR2 FQGNSA. V lost 4 bases and J lost 4; bases outside the gene matches: 10. There are 16 residues in the CDR3. The CDR3 DNA is TGTGCCAGCAGCTCAGCCGGGACTACCCGTTACAATGAGCAGTTCTTC. As protein: CASSSAGTTRYNEQFF.

The rearrangement joins TRBV7-3 to TRBJ2-2; possible D gene TRBD2, 6 bases. Germline loops: CDR1 SGHTA, CDR2 FQGTGA. The CDR3 spans 15 residues. V lost 4 bases and J 7 bases, leaving 16 bases between the germline ends. CDR3 nucleotides: TGTGCCAGCAGCTCCACGGCGGGGTCGCACGGGGAGCTGTTTTTT. It specifies CASSSTAGSHGELFF.

The chain employs TRBV6-2 or TRBV6-3 and TRBJ1-1, with D hard to call. V shed 6 bases and J shed 3 bases, with 11 bases lying between them. CDR1 and CDR2 from the germline V gene are MNHEY and SVGEGT. The CDR3 sequence is 13 residues long. CDR3 nucleotides: TGTGCCAGCAGCCGGGTTGGGGACACTGAAGCTTTCTTT. This translates into CASSRVGDTEAFF.

This clonotype was observed a handful of times. This chain joins TRBV12-3 or TRBV12-4 and TRBJ1-1; the D gene is possibly TRBD1 (5 bases). CDR3 length equals 13 residues. V lost 4 bases and J lost 5, with 11 bases in between. The CDR3 nucleotides are TGTGCCAGCAGTTATTGGAGGGGAACTGAAGCTTTCTTT. Its protein is CASSYWRGTEAFF.

The chain joins TRBV29-1 to TRBJ1-2; weak D call: TRBD1 (5 bases). Germline CDR1 is SQVTM and CDR2 is ANQGSEA. This CDR3 comprises 12 residues. Trimming pared 6 bases from V and 7 bases from J, leaving 15 bases between. CDR3 nucleotides: TGCAGCGTCGAAAGACAGCAGGCTGGCTACACCTTC. Translated, it gives CSVERQQAGYTF.

This chain links TRBV6-1 with TRBJ2-7; possible D gene TRBD1, 5 bases. Germline V gene sequence: CDR1 MNHNS, CDR2 SASEGT. V lost 2 bases and J 7 bases, leaving 15 bases between the germline ends. The CDR3 has 14 residues. CDR3 bases: TGTGCCAGCAGTGAACAGGGTGGCCCAGGGGAGCAGTACTTC. Translated, it gives CASSEQGGPGEQYF.

This rearrangement joins TRBV20-1 to TRBJ2-7; unclear D gene. V shed 2 bases and J shed 5 bases, with 19 bases lying between them. CDR1 and CDR2 (germline): DFQATT, SNEGSKA (reference sequence). The CDR3 loop spans 15 amino acids. The CDR3 DNA is TGCAGTGCTAGATCCCCGGAGAGGCTGCAAAACGAGCAGTACTTC. Its translation: CSARSPERLQNEQYF.

The rearrangement uses TRBV27 and TRBJ2-6, with unresolved D. CDR3 size: 16 residues. Germline V CDR1 and CDR2: MNHEY, SMNVEV (reference sequence). Trimming left V 3 bases short and J 0 bases short, with 9 bases between. DNA of the CDR3: TGTGCCAGCAGTTTTTCGCTCACCTCTGGGGCCAACGTCCTGACTTTC. This gives the protein CASSFSLTSGANVLTF.

Only a few counts were recorded for this clonotype. This chain joins TRBV5-1 and TRBJ1-1; 8 nucleotides agree with TRBD1. The V gene end was trimmed by 4 bases and the J gene end by 3 bases; junction bases not matched to a gene: 8. The CDR3 runs 15 residues. Looked up from germline, CDR1 is SGHRS and CDR2 is YFSETQ. The CDR3 nucleotides are TGCGCCAGCAGCAAGCGGACAGGGAGAGACACTGAAGCTTTCTTT. It is translated as CASSKRTGRDTEAFF.

The rearrangement joins TRBV3-1 to TRBJ2-4; TRBD2 might be the D (5 bases). Germline V gene lookup returns CDR1 LGHDT and CDR2 YNNKEL (reference sequence). V lost 6 bases to trimming and J lost 1 base, with 10 bases between them. The CDR3 length is 14 residues. CDR3 in amino acids: CASSGGWAKNIQYF. The CDR3, as DNA: TGTGCCAGCAGTGGAGGATGGGCCAAAAACATTCAGTACTTC.

The rearrangement joins TRBV27 to TRBJ2-5; D remains ambiguous. V was cut by 3 bases and J by 11 bases, with 16 bases left in between. The V gene's germline CDR1 is MNHEY and CDR2 SMNVEV (reference sequence). The CDR3 has 13 residues. The CDR3 protein is CASSLLDGFWQYF. The DNA of the CDR3 is TGTGCCAGCAGTTTGCTGGACGGCTTCTGGCAGTACTTC.

The chain carries TRBV7-2 and TRBJ1-1; no clear D gene. The CDR3 is 15 residues long. V dropped 5 bases and J dropped 1 base, with 14 bases sitting between them. The germline gives CDR1 SGHTA, CDR2 FQGNSA. In DNA form, the CDR3 reads TGTGCCAGCAGCCTTACCCCGGAGAAGAACACTGAAGCTTTCTTT. Translated, it gives CASSLTPEKNTEAFF.

This clonotype has at least ten counts. The chain has TRBV20-1 and TRBJ2-6; no clear D gene. The CDR3 is 15 residues long. Trimming pared 1 base from V and 3 bases from J, leaving 10 bases between. CDR1 is DFQATT and CDR2 is SNEGSKA in the germline V gene (reference sequence). CDR3 residues: CSARANPGGANVLTF. For the CDR3, the DNA is TGCAGTGCTAGAGCCAACCCGGGTGGGGCCAACGTCCTGACTTTC.

This clonotype was seen a handful of times. The chain is built from TRBV15 and TRBJ1-4, with D unresolved. CDR1 is LNHNV, CDR2 YYDKDF, per germline (reference sequence). The CDR3 has 13 amino acids. V shed 3 bases and J shed 4 bases, with 6 bases lying between them. CDR3 DNA: TGTGCCACCAGCAGGGCTTATAATGAAAAACTGTTTTTT. Translation gives CATSRAYNEKLFF.

This clonotype was recorded a few times. This rearrangement joins TRBV29-1 to TRBJ1-2; the D gene is possibly TRBD1 (6 bases). Per the germline V gene, CDR1 is SQVTM and CDR2 is ANQGSEA. With 0 bases removed from V and 13 bases from J, the gap between germline ends came to 18 bases. The CDR3 runs 13 residues. The CDR3 DNA is TGCAGCGTTGAAGACCAACAGGACAGCGTCCGCACCTTC. It yields the protein CSVEDQQDSVRTF.

On this clonotype: One end of the junction is discordant with germline, which a read error may explain. This rearrangement joins TRBV29-1 to TRBJ2-5; TRBD2 agrees at 10 bases. Germline V gene data show CDR1 as SQVTM and CDR2 as ANQGSEA. This CDR3 contains 15 residues. The CDR3 protein is CSVVRAGGYQETQYF. The CDR3 DNA is TGCAGCGTTGTTAGAGCGGGGGGGTACCAGGAGACCCAGTACTTC.

This clonotype turned up a few times. The CDR3 reads CSVGRTSFSRGEQYF. In DNA, the CDR3 is TGCAGCGTTGGAAGAACTAGTTTCTCCCGCGGCGAGCAGTACTTC. The V and J genes are TRBV29-1 and TRBJ2-7, with D possibly TRBD2 on 5 matching bases. This CDR3 has 15 amino acids. Per the germline V gene, CDR1 is SQVTM and CDR2 is ANQGSEA. V gave up 4 bases and J gave up 6 bases, with 22 bases separating them.

The table lists this clonotype with a count of one. The junction does not match germline at one end; this may be a read error. CDR3 bases: TGTGCCAGCAGCTTAGTTAGTATAGAGTACAATGAGCACTTCTTC. This gives the protein CASSLVSIEYNEHFF. The chain carries TRBV13 and TRBJ2-1; D unclear. Germline loops: CDR1 PRHDT, CDR2 FYEKMQ (reference sequence). This CDR3 spans 15 amino acids. Filled out from reference TRBV13 and TRBJ2-1, the complete variable domain reads AAGVIQSPRHLIKEKRETATLKCYPIPRHDTVYWYQQGPGQDPQFLISFYEKMQSDKGSIPDRFSAQQFSDYHSELNMSSLELGDSALYFCASSLVSIEYNEHFFGPGTRLTVL.

In regard to this clonotype: The germline gene is not matched at one end of the junction; a read error may be the cause. The chain couples TRBV7-9 to TRBJ1-1, with a possible D match to TRBD1 (5 bases). Germline-derived CDR1 and CDR2 are SEHNR and FQNEAQ (reference sequence). CDR3 length: 11 residues. As DNA, the CDR3 is TGCGCGACAGAGTCGAACACTGAAGCTTTCTTT. Its translation is CATESNTEAFF.

The rearrangement links TRBV19 to TRBJ1-1; no reliable D call. CDR3 length: 14 residues. Germline-derived CDR1 and CDR2 are LNHDA and SQIVND (reference sequence). The V end was cut by 1 base, the J end by 0 bases, with 6 bases between. DNA for the CDR3: TGTGCCAGTAGTATAGCCATAATGAACACTGAAGCTTTCTTT. This codes for CASSIAIMNTEAFF. Filled out from reference TRBV19 and TRBJ1-1, the complete variable domain reads DGGITQSPKYLFRKEGQNVTLSCEQNLNHDAMYWYRQDPGQGLRLIYYSQIVNDFQKGDIAEGYSVSREKKESFPLTVTSAQKNPTAFYLCASSIAIMNTEAFFGQGTRLTVV.

J is TRBJ2-3 and V is TRBV11-2, with D hard to call. Germline CDR1 reads SGHAT; CDR2 reads FQNNGV. The CDR3 sequence is 14 residues long. With 1 base removed from V and 4 bases from J, the gap between germline ends came to 9 bases. The CDR3 is CASSLGPSPDTQYF. CDR3 sequence (DNA): TGTGCCAGCAGCTTAGGTCCTAGTCCAGATACGCAGTATTTT.

This clonotype has only a few counts. The CDR3 DNA reads as TGTGCCAGCAGCTTAGAAGGGGGGTCGAACATTCAGTACTTC. It yields the protein CASSLEGGSNIQYF. This chain connects TRBV7-2 to TRBJ2-4; tentatively, D is TRBD1 or TRBD2 (6 bases each). Trimming removed 1 base from V and 7 bases from J, with 11 bases in between. This CDR3 is built from 14 residues. The germline gives CDR1 SGHTA, CDR2 FQGNSA.

This clonotype came up once. This chain joins TRBV29-1 and TRBJ2-7, with D possibly TRBD2 on 5 matching bases. Germline values: CDR1 SQVTM, CDR2 ANQGSEA. V dropped 4 bases and J dropped 1 base, with 14 bases sitting between them. The CDR3 extends over 14 amino acids. The CDR3 is CSVAVGRGSYEQYF. The CDR3, as DNA: TGCAGCGTTGCTGTGGGGAGAGGATCCTACGAGCAGTACTTC.

This rearrangement joins TRBV25-1 to TRBJ1-4, with D unresolved. The CDR3 loop spans 16 amino acids. The germline gives CDR1 MGHDK, CDR2 SYGVNS. Trimming shortened V by 6 bases and J by 3 bases, and 17 bases separated the two germline ends. The CDR3 sequence: CASSLRRFGANEKLFF. Written as DNA, the CDR3 is TGTGCCAGCAGCCTCAGGCGCTTTGGAGCTAATGAAAAACTGTTTTTT.

This clonotype was seen a handful of times. The V gene is TRBV12-3 or TRBV12-4, the J gene TRBJ1-2, with TRBD1 matching 9 bases. V trimming: 4 bases; J trimming: 0 bases; junction bases outside the gene matches: 9. This CDR3 spans 17 amino acids. The CDR3: CASSSPGQGPSNYGYTF. The DNA for the CDR3 is TGTGCCAGCAGTTCCCCGGGACAGGGACCTTCTAACTATGGCTACACCTTC.

This clonotype was found a few times. The chain joins TRBV20-1 to TRBJ2-1; D remains unclear. The J call may be faulty, since TRBJ2-5 better matches the DNA end. Germline CDR1 DFQATT, CDR2 SNEGSKA (reference sequence). The CDR3 is 11 amino acids. In DNA form, the CDR3 reads TGCAGTGCTAAGGAGCGAGAGACCCAGTACTTC. Translating gives CSAKERETQYF.

The gene calls are TRBV3-1 and TRBJ1-2, with TRBD1 identical over 9 bases. Germline CDR1 LGHDT, CDR2 YNNKEL (reference sequence). The junction had 14 bases not matched to a gene; V was cut back by 2 bases and J by 4 bases. This CDR3 contains 18 residues. CDR3 loop: CASSQLHRGRGSSYGYTF. The CDR3 DNA reads as TGTGCCAGCAGCCAACTACACAGGGGGCGCGGGTCCAGCTATGGCTACACCTTC. The full variable domain, in which reference TRBV3-1 and TRBJ1-2 provide the parts outside the CDR3, is DTAVSQTPKYLVTQMGNDKSIKCEQNLGHDTMYWYKQDSKKFLKIMFSYNNKELIINETVPNRFSPKSPDKAHLNLHINSLELGDSAVYFCASSQLHRGRGSSYGYTFGSGTRLTVV.